This T cell receptor (beta chain) was sequenced for a study of shared clonotypes between healthy human individuals. Study context: Donors consisted of a couple of women and three men between 18 and 49. Findings and caveats of the study: Blood was the only sampled material, and tissue repertoires likely differ.

To note about this clone: Its specificity is unknown.

The CDR3 length is 15 residues. V was shortened by 2 bases and J by 9 bases, with 17 bases between the two germline ends. CDR1 is SGHTA and CDR2 is FQGNSA in the germline V gene. Several immunoSEQ plates received, in even portions, the genomic DNA of each subset. TCRdb's table, derived via immunoSEQ multiplex PCR, lists solely in-frame clones and lacks some. The sample yields about 450,000 clones, 79% seen once. The sequence was obtained from a middle-aged woman in good health. Some clones in this sample may be carry-over from other donors' samples. The chain uses TRBV7-2 and TRBJ2-1; D tentatively fits TRBD1 or TRBD2 (5 bases each). What was sequenced was PBMCs. CDR3 amino acids: CASSLPLGTRAEQFF. CDR3 in DNA: TGTGCCAGCAGCTTACCCCTCGGGACGCGGGCTGAGCAGTTCTTC.